The 19 T cell receptor beta chains below were found in one sample sequenced in a study of blood T cell repertoires in COVID-19. Clones were read by immunoSEQ multiplex PCR, and TCRdb kept only the in-frame ones, dropping some. The table has approximately 53,000 clones, around 80% seen once. The sequenced sample was peripheral blood. These receptors originate from a woman aged 55 to 70 with acute or convalescent COVID-19.

The CDR3 sequence is CASSPEPVANYGYTF. The DNA for the CDR3 is TGTGCCAGCAGCCCCGAGCCCGTAGCTAACTATGGCTACACCTTC. The V and J genes are TRBV6-4 and TRBJ1-2; D is uncertain. This CDR3 spans 15 amino acids. Trimming left V 6 bases short and J 0 bases short, with 14 bases between. Germline V lookup: CDR1 MRHNA, CDR2 SNTAGT.

For the CDR3, the DNA is TGTGCCTGGAGTACCGAGGCGGGGGAGCTGTTTTTT. Translated, it gives CAWSTEAGELFF. The chain recombines TRBV30 with TRBJ2-2; D not certain. CDR1 is GTSNPN and CDR2 is SVGIG in the germline V gene (reference sequence). V lost 2 bases, J lost 8 bases, and 9 bases lay in between. The CDR3 has 12 amino acids.

This sequence joins TRBV5-1 and TRBJ2-3, with a tentative D call TRBD1 (6 bases). Germline CDR1 and CDR2: SGHRS and YFSETQ. CDR3 length: 14 residues. V lost 0 bases, J lost 3 bases, and 8 bases lay in between. The CDR3 DNA reads TGCGCCAGCAGCTTGGTCCAGGGGACAGATACGCAGTATTTT. Translated: CASSLVQGTDTQYF.

J is TRBJ1-2 and V is TRBV27; D is possibly TRBD1 (6 bases). The germline gives CDR1 MNHEY, CDR2 SMNVEV (reference sequence). This CDR3 comprises 12 residues. The germline V and J ends were trimmed by 6 bases and 8 bases, with 13 bases remaining between them. CDR3 in amino acids: CASRGTRRGYTF. In DNA, the CDR3 is TGTGCCAGCAGGGGGACACGTCGAGGCTACACCTTC.

The chain employs TRBV19 and TRBJ2-7; 7 positions agree with TRBD1. CDR3 size: 13 residues. Germline CDR1 reads LNHDA; CDR2 reads SQIVND (reference sequence). After removal of 5 bases from V and 5 bases from J, the junction contained 6 bases not matched to a gene. For the CDR3, the DNA is TGTGCCAGTAGTCTCCAGGACAGGAACGAGCAGTACTTC. It translates to CASSLQDRNEQYF.

This clone was picked up one time. The genes are TRBV4-2 and TRBJ2-1; unclear D gene. CDR1 and CDR2 from the germline V gene are LGHNA and YNFKEQ. This CDR3 spans 15 amino acids. V lost 1 base, J lost 0 bases, and 7 bases lay in between. The CDR3 DNA is TGTGCCAGCAGCCAAGTTGCTAGCTCCTACAATGAGCAGTTCTTC. It is translated as CASSQVASSYNEQFF.

This clone was observed a handful of times. This chain uses TRBV6-2 or TRBV6-3 with TRBJ2-1, with 12 bases identical to TRBD2. In germline, CDR1 is MNHEY, CDR2 SVGEGT. CDR3 length: 13 residues. With V trimmed by 5 bases and J by 10 bases, 3 bases remained unmatched. As DNA, the CDR3 is TGTGCCAGCAGTGATCTAGCGGGGGGGGAGCAGTTCTTC. Its protein is CASSDLAGGEQFF.

The V and J genes are TRBV5-1 and TRBJ2-7, with 15 bases aligning to TRBD2. The germline V gene has CDR1 SGHRS and CDR2 YFSETQ. V shed 0 bases, J shed 10 bases, and the junction held 8 bases outside the gene matches. The CDR3 loop spans 16 amino acids. The chain's CDR3 is CASSLDPGLAGGSQYF. As DNA, the CDR3 is TGCGCCAGCAGCTTGGACCCGGGACTAGCGGGGGGTTCTCAGTACTTC. Full variable domain (outside the CDR3, taken from reference TRBV5-1 and TRBJ2-7): KAGVTQTPRYLIKTRGQQVTLSCSPISGHRSVSWYQQTPGQGLQFLFEYFSETQRNKGNFPGRFSGRQFSNSRSEMNVSTLELGDSALYLCASSLDPGLAGGSQYFGPGTRLTVT.

The V gene is TRBV4-3, the J gene TRBJ2-1; D perhaps matches TRBD1 (6 bases). Germline CDR1 and CDR2: LGHNA and YSLEER. This CDR3 is 17 amino acids long. The V gene lost 2 bases and the J gene lost 0 bases, with 14 bases spanning the gap. The DNA of the CDR3 is TGCGCCAGCAGCCAACGAACAGGGAACCCCTCCTACAATGAGCAGTTCTTC. Residues: CASSQRTGNPSYNEQFF.

The V gene is TRBV6-5, the J gene TRBJ1-4; D is unclear. Germline V gives CDR1 MNHEY, CDR2 SVGAGI. V was shortened by 7 bases and J by 8 bases, with 14 bases between the two germline ends. There are 13 residues in the CDR3. The DNA for the CDR3 is TGTGCCAGCATGATTGAGGGTGGAGAAAAACTGTTTTTT. This gives the protein CASMIEGGEKLFF.

This sequence joins TRBV7-2 and TRBJ2-5, with D unclear. Germline V gene data show CDR1 as SGHTA and CDR2 as FQGNSA. CDR3 size: 17 residues. With 5 bases removed from V and 4 bases from J, the gap between germline ends came to 23 bases. In DNA form, the CDR3 reads TGTGCCAGCAGCCATGACGGCGGTTCGGTTGGTACAGAGACCCAGTACTTC. Protein product: CASSHDGGSVGTETQYF.

J is TRBJ1-4 and V is TRBV3-1 (or the pseudogene TRBV3-2), with TRBD1 matching 8 bases. Germline trimming cut 0 bases from V and 8 bases from J; bases unmatched to any gene: 8. The CDR3 loop spans 16 amino acids. Per germline, CDR1 LGHDT and CDR2 YNNKEL (reference sequence). For the CDR3, the DNA is TGTGCCAGCAGCCAAGATCCCCAGGGGGCGACAGAAAAACTGTTTTTT. It is translated as CASSQDPQGATEKLFF.

The V and J genes are TRBV9 and TRBJ1-1; D gene ambiguous. The ends were cut back, 4 bases at V and 5 bases at J, with 12 bases in the middle. Germline V CDR1 and CDR2: SGDLS, YYNGEE. This CDR3 region has 13 residues. The DNA of the CDR3 is TGTGCCAGCAGCCCTATTGGAGATACTGAAGCTTTCTTT. Its translation: CASSPIGDTEAFF.

This rearrangement joins TRBV5-1 to TRBJ1-4, with 8 bases that match TRBD1. Germline V gene sequence: CDR1 SGHRS, CDR2 YFSETQ. CDR3 length equals 16 residues. Losses at the gene ends were 4 bases for V and 5 bases for J; bases not matched to a gene: 10. The DNA of the CDR3 is TGCGCCAGCAGCCCAACGGGCAGGGGGCGGAATGAAAAACTGTTTTTT. This sequence encodes CASSPTGRGRNEKLFF.

The J gene is TRBJ1-4, the V gene TRBV30; D not resolved. V was shortened by 7 bases and J by 7 bases, with 16 bases between the two germline ends. Germline V gene data show CDR1 as GTSNPN and CDR2 as SVGIG (reference sequence). The CDR3 totals 13 residues. The DNA of the CDR3 is TGTGCCTCATCTTCCTACGAGGGTGAAAAACTGTTTTTT. Amino acid sequence: CASSSYEGEKLFF.

The CDR3 nucleotides read TGTGCCAGCAGCGAGGGACTAGCGGGGGCCCAGGGTACGCAGTATTTT. This translates into CASSEGLAGAQGTQYF. This chain joins TRBV7-2 and TRBJ2-3, with 14 bases fitting TRBD2. The V gene's germline CDR1 is SGHTA and CDR2 FQGNSA. The CDR3 contains 16 residues. V was clipped by 5 bases and J by 8 bases; unmatched bases: 9.

The chain joins TRBV9 to TRBJ2-7; TRBD1 agrees at 7 bases. The CDR3 loop spans 13 amino acids. Germline CDR1 SGDLS, CDR2 YYNGEE. V lost 3 bases and J lost 6; bases outside the gene matches: 6. The CDR3 is CASSAATGSEQYF. In DNA, the CDR3 is TGTGCCAGCAGCGCCGCGACAGGGAGCGAGCAGTACTTC.

This chain connects TRBV29-1 to TRBJ1-1; D is perhaps TRBD1 (5 bases). Germline lookup yields CDR1 SQVTM and CDR2 ANQGSEA. Deletions cut 5 bases from V and 8 bases from J, with 9 bases between. The CDR3 is 10 residues long. The CDR3 nucleotides read TGCAGCGTTCTGACAGTGGAAGCTTTCTTT. It is translated as CSVLTVEAFF.

V gene TRBV10-2 combines with J gene TRBJ2-3, with D possibly matching TRBD2 (5 bases). V lost 7 bases and J 6 bases, leaving 17 bases between the germline ends. CDR3 size: 14 residues. The germline CDR1 and CDR2 sequences are WSHSY and SAAADI. CDR3 sequence reads: CASTGISPADTQYF. The DNA for the CDR3 is TGCGCCAGCACGGGAATCTCCCCCGCCGATACGCAGTATTTT.